This TCR beta chain was identified in a study of breast tumors, draining lymph nodes, adjacent tissues. Overall study findings and caveats: Tumor TCR diversity was below lymph nodes but above nontumor tissue.

From the multiplex PCR reads, TCRdb called clonotypes with MiXCR, one entry per CDR3 protein. The sample contains more than 200,000 distinct CDR3 sequences, approximately 29% of which appear only once. V gave up 3 bases and J gave up 5 bases; unmatched junction bases: 11. The CDR3 has 16 residues. Germline CDR1 and CDR2: SGDLS and YYNGEE. The lymph nodes were axillary draining lymph nodes from breast cancer patients. At least ten counts were recorded for this clonotype. Its antigen is not identified. Sequenced: axillary lymph node tissue. This sequence was found in a female donor with breast cancer. Some clones in this sample may be carry-over from other donors' samples. V and J are TRBV9 and TRBJ2-5; 9 bases line up with TRBD1. CDR3 coding DNA: TGTGCCAGCAGCGCACAAACCGGGACAGGGTTGGAGACCCAGTACTTC. Protein: CASSAQTGTGLETQYF.